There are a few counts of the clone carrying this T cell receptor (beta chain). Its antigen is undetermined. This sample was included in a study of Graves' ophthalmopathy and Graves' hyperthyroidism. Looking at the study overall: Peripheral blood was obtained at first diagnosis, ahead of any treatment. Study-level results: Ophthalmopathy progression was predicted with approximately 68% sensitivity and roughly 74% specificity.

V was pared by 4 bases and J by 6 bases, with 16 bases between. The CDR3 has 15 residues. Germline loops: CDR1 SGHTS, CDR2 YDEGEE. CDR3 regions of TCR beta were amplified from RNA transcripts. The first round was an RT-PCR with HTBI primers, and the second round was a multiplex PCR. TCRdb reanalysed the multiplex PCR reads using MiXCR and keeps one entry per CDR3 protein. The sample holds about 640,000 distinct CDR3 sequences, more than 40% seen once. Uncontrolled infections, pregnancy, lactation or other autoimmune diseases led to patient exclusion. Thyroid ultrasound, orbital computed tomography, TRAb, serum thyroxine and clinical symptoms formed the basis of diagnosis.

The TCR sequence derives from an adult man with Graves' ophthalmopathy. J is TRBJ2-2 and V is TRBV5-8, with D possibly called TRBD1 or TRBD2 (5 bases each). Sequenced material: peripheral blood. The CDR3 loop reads CASSQGEVASGELFF. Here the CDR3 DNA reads TGTGCCAGCAGCCAAGGGGAAGTAGCGTCCGGGGAGCTGTTTTTT.